Listed below are T cell receptor beta chains from one sample, sequenced in a study of shared clonotypes between healthy human individuals. Here immunoSEQ multiplex PCR was the method, and the copy in TCRdb shows in-frame clones only, minus some. The table has about 1.9 million clones, 93% seen once. The source material was naive CD8+ T cells from PBMCs. These receptor sequences come from a man aged 18 to 29 in good health. Some clones in this sample may be carry-over from other donors' samples. The CDR3 runs from the conserved cysteine through the conserved F or W. D genes are given only for firm matches. Expanded clones get a size class; other rows say once, few or many, or leave the size out.

>TRBV5-1|TRBJ2-1|NA|NA
CASSLPPFHEQFF
TGCGCCAGCAGCTTGCCCCCTTTCCATGAGCAGTTCTTC
>TRBV6-5|TRBJ1-5|few|TRBD1
CASSSGQDYSNQPQHF
TGTGCCAGCAGTTCAGGACAGGACTATAGCAATCAGCCCCAGCATTTT
>TRBV7-3|TRBJ2-7|NA|NA
CASSPTQGWYEQYF
TGTGCCAGCAGCCCCACCCAGGGGTGGTACGAGCAGTACTTC
>TRBV27|TRBJ2-7|NA|TRBD2
CASRGGTSGIAYEQYF
TGTGCCAGCAGGGGGGGCACTAGCGGTATAGCTTACGAGCAGTACTTC
>TRBV27|TRBJ2-2|NA|NA
CATLIKTGELFF
TGTGCCACCCTTATAAAAACCGGGGAGCTGTTTTTT
>TRBV19|TRBJ2-7|NA|NA
CASTQTGGFYEQYF
TGTGCCAGTACTCAGACCGGCGGCTTCTACGAGCAGTACTTC
>TRBV19|TRBJ2-1|NA|TRBD1
CASSADRDEQFF
TGTGCCAGTAGTGCAGACAGGGATGAGCAGTTCTTC
>TRBV28|TRBJ2-7|NA|NA
CASTVYPGPSYEQYF
TGTGCCAGCACAGTTTATCCGGGACCATCCTACGAGCAGTACTTC
>TRBV2|TRBJ2-1|few|TRBD1
CASSERDRVNEQFF
TGTGCCAGCAGTGAAAGGGACAGGGTCAATGAGCAGTTCTTC
>TRBV7-9|TRBJ1-5|NA|NA
CASSLAPPDQPQHF
TGTGCCAGCAGCTTGGCGCCACCCGATCAGCCCCAGCATTTT
>TRBV5-6|TRBJ2-7|NA|NA
CASSLMAGYEQYF
TGTGCCAGCAGCTTGATGGCGGGATACGAGCAGTACTTC